These 5 T cell receptor beta chains were all obtained from the same sample, sequenced in a study of blood T cell repertoires in COVID-19. The data were produced by immunoSEQ multiplex PCR, yet TCRdb's version contains in-frame clones alone and is incomplete. This sample has tens of thousands of clones, with more than 80% found just once. The sequenced material came from peripheral blood. Receptors originate from a man older than 75 with acute or convalescent COVID-19.

The chain combines TRBV5-1 with TRBJ2-5; D is possibly TRBD1 (7 bases). The CDR3 has 18 amino acids. Germline assignment: CDR1 SGHRS and CDR2 YFSETQ. V was pared by 0 bases and J by 6 bases, with 24 bases between. The CDR3 region has the DNA TGCGCCAGCAGCTTGGAGGGGCCGCAGGGGGGCGGTCTGAAGACCCAGTACTTC. Translation gives CASSLEGPQGGGLKTQYF.

The chain couples TRBV2 to TRBJ2-1; D gene ambiguous. This CDR3 has 13 residues. The V end lost 5 bases, the J end lost 6 bases, and 11 bases lay between the germline ends. Germline CDR1 SNHLY, CDR2 FYNNEI. The CDR3: CASSLASSNEQFF. The CDR3 nucleotides are TGTGCCAGCAGTTTAGCTTCTAGCAATGAGCAGTTCTTC. The entire variable domain, with the rest obtained from reference TRBV2 and TRBJ2-1, is as follows: EPEVTQTPSHQVTQMGQEVILRCVPISNHLYFYWYRQILGQKVEFLVSFYNNEISEKSEIFDDQFSVERPDGSNFTLKIRSTKLEDSAMYFCASSLASSNEQFFGPGTRLTVL.

The V call is TRBV6-2 or TRBV6-3, the J call TRBJ2-5; D gene ambiguous. V lost 0 bases and J lost 5, with 4 bases in between. Germline values: CDR1 MNHEY, CDR2 SVGEGT. This CDR3 contains 12 residues. The CDR3, as DNA: TGTGCCAGCAGTTACTCACTGGAGACCCAGTACTTC. Protein product: CASSYSLETQYF.

The rearrangement uses TRBV9 and TRBJ2-7; D is possibly TRBD2 (6 bases). CDR1 and CDR2 (germline): SGDLS, YYNGEE. Trimming shortened V by 0 bases and J by 2 bases, and 15 bases separated the two germline ends. The CDR3 sequence is 16 residues long. The CDR3 DNA reads TGTGCCAGCAGCGTAGGGCCGGACTACCGTACCTACGAGCAGTACTTC. This sequence encodes CASSVGPDYRTYEQYF.

The chain links TRBV6-2 or TRBV6-3 to TRBJ1-6, with D unresolved. The CDR3 spans 15 residues. Germline-derived CDR1 and CDR2 are MNHEY and SVGEGT. Trimming shortened V by 2 bases and J by 7 bases, and 12 bases separated the two germline ends. In DNA form, the CDR3 reads TGTGCCAGCAGTTACGGTGGAGGCGGGAATTCACCCCTCCACTTT. It specifies CASSYGGGGNSPLHF.